This passage covers 13 T cell receptor beta chains from one sample sequenced in a study of blood T cell repertoires in COVID-19. Repertoires were generated with immunoSEQ multiplex PCR, while TCRdb's copy carries only in-frame clones and drops some. The table includes a few hundred thousand clones, approximately 91% detected once. Sequenced sample: PBMCs or T cells enriched from blood (not recorded which). Source of these receptors: a woman aged 60-70 years who had recovered from COVID-19.

The chain carries TRBV19 and TRBJ1-1, with TRBD1 matching over 7 bases. Trimming cost V 4 bases and J 4 bases; bases outside gene matches: 9. There are 15 residues in the CDR3. Germline V gene sequence: CDR1 LNHDA, CDR2 SQIVND (reference sequence). CDR3 loop: CASSSLRQGITEAFF. Written as DNA, the CDR3 is TGTGCCAGTAGTAGCCTCAGACAGGGAATCACTGAAGCTTTCTTT.

This chain connects TRBV19 to TRBJ1-4; D may be TRBD1 (6 bases). The V end was cut by 3 bases, the J end by 0 bases, with 14 bases between. The germline gives CDR1 LNHDA, CDR2 SQIVND (reference sequence). The CDR3 consists of 17 residues. The DNA of the CDR3 is TGTGCCAGTAGTATGCAGGGGAAATCTGCAACTAATGAAAAACTGTTTTTT. It translates to CASSMQGKSATNEKLFF. The complete variable domain, with remaining parts taken from reference TRBV19 and TRBJ1-4, reads DGGITQSPKYLFRKEGQNVTLSCEQNLNHDAMYWYRQDPGQGLRLIYYSQIVNDFQKGDIAEGYSVSREKKESFPLTVTSAQKNPTAFYLCASSMQGKSATNEKLFFGSGTQLSVL.

This chain joins TRBV2 and TRBJ2-3; D possibly corresponds to TRBD1 (6 bases). Per the germline V gene, CDR1 is SNHLY and CDR2 is FYNNEI. This CDR3 comprises 17 residues. Trimming left V 6 bases short and J 3 bases short, with 22 bases between. DNA of the CDR3: TGTGCCAGCAGCCTAAACAGGGTGGTAAGGCTAACAGATACGCAGTATTTT. Translating it yields CASSLNRVVRLTDTQYF. Full variable domain (rest looked up from reference TRBV2 and TRBJ2-3): EPEVTQTPSHQVTQMGQEVILRCVPISNHLYFYWYRQILGQKVEFLVSFYNNEISEKSEIFDDQFSVERPDGSNFTLKIRSTKLEDSAMYFCASSLNRVVRLTDTQYFGPGTRLTVL.

This clone was observed once. The chain is built from TRBV10-1 and TRBJ2-3; possibly TRBD1 for D (6 bases). Looked up from germline, CDR1 is WNHNN and CDR2 is SYGVQD (reference sequence). Deletions cut 6 bases from V and 3 bases from J, with 10 bases between. This CDR3 region has 13 residues. The CDR3 DNA reads as TGCGCCAGCAGGGAACAGGGAACAGATACGCAGTATTTT. Protein sequence: CASREQGTDTQYF.

In the case of this clone: One end of the junction is discordant with germline, which a read error may explain. This sequence joins TRBV10-3 and TRBJ1-3, with D possibly being TRBD1 (6 bases). The CDR3 covers 14 residues. CDR1 ENHRY and CDR2 SYGVKD come from the germline V gene. The chain's CDR3 is CAITRTAMGTTIYF. The CDR3 DNA sequence: TGTGCCATCACGAGGACAGCCATGGGAACCACCATATATTTT.

V is TRBV10-2 and J is TRBJ2-4, with 8 bases identical to TRBD2. The CDR3 is 17 amino acids. Trimming took 3 bases from V and 1 from J; bases not matched to a gene: 8. Germline values: CDR1 WSHSY, CDR2 SAAADI. The CDR3 DNA reads TGCGCCAGCAGTGACCCAGGACTAGCCGACGCCAAAAACATTCAGTACTTC. Amino acid sequence: CASSDPGLADAKNIQYF.

The V and J genes are TRBV27 and TRBJ1-3, with TRBD1 identical over 7 bases. CDR3 size: 14 residues. V lost 6 bases to trimming and J lost 3 bases; unmatched junction nucleotides: 5. Per the germline V gene, CDR1 is MNHEY and CDR2 is SMNVEV (reference sequence). In DNA form, the CDR3 reads TGTGCCAGCAGACCCCACAGGGGTGGAAACACCATATATTTT. It codes for CASRPHRGGNTIYF.

The chain recombines TRBV6-5 with TRBJ1-3; TRBD1 matches at 7 bases. Germline V gives CDR1 MNHEY, CDR2 SVGAGI. Trimming took 10 bases from V and 3 from J; bases not matched to a gene: 9. The CDR3 runs 14 residues. CDR3 amino acids: CATELGTVGNTIYF. Here the CDR3 DNA reads TGTGCCACGGAACTGGGGACAGTTGGAAACACCATATATTTT.

This chain uses TRBV5-1 with TRBJ1-2; D might be TRBD1 (6 bases). The CDR3 spans 14 residues. Germline V gives CDR1 SGHRS, CDR2 YFSETQ. V was shortened by 4 bases and J by 1 base, with 11 bases between the two germline ends. CDR3 in DNA: TGCGCCAGCAGCCCCGGACAGAGTAACTATGGCTACACCTTC. Translated, it gives CASSPGQSNYGYTF.

This clone was seen a few times. The V and J genes are TRBV19 and TRBJ2-2; 9 bases line up with TRBD2. CDR3 size: 15 residues. With V trimmed by 2 bases and J by 4 bases, 2 bases remained unmatched. Germline values: CDR1 LNHDA, CDR2 SQIVND (reference sequence). CDR3 nucleotide sequence: TGTGCCAGTAGTATAAATAGCGGGGGCACCGGGGAGCTGTTTTTT. It encodes CASSINSGGTGELFF.

This chain links TRBV14 with TRBJ1-2; 10 bases are shared with TRBD1. The length of the CDR3 is 14 residues. With 4 bases clipped from V and 5 bases from J, the junction kept 4 bases outside the gene matches. Germline CDR1 is SGHDN and CDR2 is FVKESK. CDR3 in amino acids: CASSRQGAGYGYTF. CDR3 nucleotide sequence: TGTGCCAGCAGCCGACAGGGGGCTGGGTATGGCTACACCTTC.

The chain has TRBV2 and TRBJ1-2; 7 bases map to TRBD1. The J segment lost 6 bases and the V segment lost 6 bases, leaving 7 bases of the junction unmatched. Germline-derived CDR1 and CDR2 are SNHLY and FYNNEI. This CDR3 spans 13 amino acids. The CDR3 protein is CASSTGVWDGYTF. CDR3 coding DNA: TGTGCCAGCAGCACAGGGGTTTGGGATGGCTACACCTTC.

J is TRBJ2-5 and V is TRBV4-1; perhaps TRBD1 as D (5 bases). The CDR3 loop spans 15 amino acids. Germline-derived CDR1 and CDR2 are MGHRA and YSYEKL. V was pared by 7 bases and J by 1 base, with 16 bases between. DNA of the CDR3: TGCGCCAGCACCCCAGGACGGACACTCCAAGAGACCCAGTACTTC. It encodes CASTPGRTLQETQYF.